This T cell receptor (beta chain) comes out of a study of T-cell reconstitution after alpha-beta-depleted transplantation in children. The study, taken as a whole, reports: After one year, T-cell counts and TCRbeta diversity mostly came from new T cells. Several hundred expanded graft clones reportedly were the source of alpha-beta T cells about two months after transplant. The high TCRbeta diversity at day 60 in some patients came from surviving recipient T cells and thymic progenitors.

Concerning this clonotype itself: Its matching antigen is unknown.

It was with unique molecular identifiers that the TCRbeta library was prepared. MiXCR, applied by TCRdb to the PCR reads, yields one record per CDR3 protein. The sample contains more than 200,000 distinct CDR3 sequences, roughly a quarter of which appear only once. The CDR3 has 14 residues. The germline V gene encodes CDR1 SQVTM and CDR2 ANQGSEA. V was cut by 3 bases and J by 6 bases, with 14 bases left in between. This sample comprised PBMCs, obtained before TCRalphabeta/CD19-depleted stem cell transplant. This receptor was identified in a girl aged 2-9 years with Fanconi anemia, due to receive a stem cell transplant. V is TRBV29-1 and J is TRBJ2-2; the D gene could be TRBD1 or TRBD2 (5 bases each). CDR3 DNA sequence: TGCAGCGTTGATCAGGGCGGGTTCCCCGGGGAGCTGTTTTTT. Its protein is CSVDQGGFPGELFF.